This T cell receptor beta chain was documented in a study of beta chain features in type 1 diabetes. Findings and caveats of the study: When Type 1 diabetes patients were examined, their TCRB CDR3s proved moderately but significantly shorter in all four CD4+ subsets.

V gave up 6 bases and J gave up 5 bases, with 13 bases separating them. Germline-derived CDR1 and CDR2 are KGHSH and LQKENI. The CDR3 totals 13 residues. Expressed TCRB transcripts were sequenced because the isolated RNA had all been reverse transcribed beforehand. Generated by immunoSEQ multiplex PCR, the TCRdb table keeps only in-frame clones and is missing some. The sample has almost 350,000 clones; 9.3% are singletons. Turning to this clone: Its specificity is not known.

Sequencing input: central memory CD4+ T cells from blood. The TCR was taken from a man aged 30 to 39 with type 1 diabetes. This chain uses TRBV18 with TRBJ1-2, with D unclear. The CDR3 spells CASSVDGSYGYTF. CDR3 nucleotides: TGTGCCAGCTCTGTCGACGGATCGTATGGCTACACCTTC. Variable domain in full (rest from reference TRBV18 and TRBJ1-2): NAGVMQNPRHLVRRRGQEARLRCSPMKGHSHVYWYRQLPEEGLKFMVYLQKENIIDESGMPKERFSAEFPKEGPSILRIQQVVRGDSAAYFCASSVDGSYGYTFGSGTRLTVV.